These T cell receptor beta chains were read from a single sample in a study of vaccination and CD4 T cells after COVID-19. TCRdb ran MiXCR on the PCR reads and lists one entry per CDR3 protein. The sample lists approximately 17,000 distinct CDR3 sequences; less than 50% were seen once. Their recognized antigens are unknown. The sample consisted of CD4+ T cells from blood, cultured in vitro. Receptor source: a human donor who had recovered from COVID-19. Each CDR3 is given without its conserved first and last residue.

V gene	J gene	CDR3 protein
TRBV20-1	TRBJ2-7	SARDISQGRGEQY
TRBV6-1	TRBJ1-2	ASTSRTLASGYT
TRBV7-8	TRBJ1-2	ASSLDIGGGYGHT
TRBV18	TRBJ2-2	ASSRGQGNTGELF
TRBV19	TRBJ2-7	ATSGGDKSYEQY
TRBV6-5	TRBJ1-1	ASSYSPWNTEAF
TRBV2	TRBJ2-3	ASSEKAGWADTQY
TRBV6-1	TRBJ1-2	ASSEVPQGAAYGYT
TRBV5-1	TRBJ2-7	ASSLFSGGRGGEQY
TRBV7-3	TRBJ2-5	ASSLTGWETQY
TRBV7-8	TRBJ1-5	ASSPRRTGLSQPQH
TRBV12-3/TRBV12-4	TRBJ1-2	ASSFSNYGYT
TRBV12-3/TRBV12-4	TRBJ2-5	ASSRDNQETQY
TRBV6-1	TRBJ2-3	ASILLGLETDTQY
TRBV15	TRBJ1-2	ATSRGRQVPNYGYT
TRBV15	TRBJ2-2	ATSRDLSRAGVNTGELF
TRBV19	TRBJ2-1	ASSMGRGSSYNEQF
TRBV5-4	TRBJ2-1	ASSFRGLAGGNEQF
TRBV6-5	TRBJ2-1	ASSYLQGTYNEQF
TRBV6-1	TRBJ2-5	ASSEAAGEQETQY
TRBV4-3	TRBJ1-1	ASSPGQGIEAF
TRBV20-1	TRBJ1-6	SADRSSYNSPLH
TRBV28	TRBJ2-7	ASTAAGAGASYEQY
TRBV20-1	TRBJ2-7	SAMGQPDNTYEQY
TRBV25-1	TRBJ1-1	ASTPALRGTEAF
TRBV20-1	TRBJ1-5	SVTGGDQPQH
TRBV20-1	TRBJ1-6	SARVTGSSYNSPLH
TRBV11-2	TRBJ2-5	ASSLKTGTGRRETQY
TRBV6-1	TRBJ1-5	ASSRQGYNQPQH
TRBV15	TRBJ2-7	ATSRDLGQSYEQY
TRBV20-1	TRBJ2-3	SARGQGTSTDTQY
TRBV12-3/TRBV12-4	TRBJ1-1	ASSLVSTEAF
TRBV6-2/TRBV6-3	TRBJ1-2	ASSSQGNYGYT
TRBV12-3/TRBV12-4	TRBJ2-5	ASSLLAGFGETQY
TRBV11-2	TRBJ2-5	ASSLGRGRRTKGTQY
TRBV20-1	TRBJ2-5	SARTSGEETQY
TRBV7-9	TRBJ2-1	ASSFRENEQF
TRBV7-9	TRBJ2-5	ASSRGQGNVETQY
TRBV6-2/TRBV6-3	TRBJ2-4	ASTGVAKNIQY
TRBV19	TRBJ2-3	ASSNRAGGFTDTQY
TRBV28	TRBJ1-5	ASRPGGLPGVQPQH
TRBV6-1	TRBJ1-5	ASSQGQPQH
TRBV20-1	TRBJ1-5	SAREGQGNQPQH
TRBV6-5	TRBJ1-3	ASSYSNAGEQGNTIY
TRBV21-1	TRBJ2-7	ASSKGLRDRGPHSYEQY